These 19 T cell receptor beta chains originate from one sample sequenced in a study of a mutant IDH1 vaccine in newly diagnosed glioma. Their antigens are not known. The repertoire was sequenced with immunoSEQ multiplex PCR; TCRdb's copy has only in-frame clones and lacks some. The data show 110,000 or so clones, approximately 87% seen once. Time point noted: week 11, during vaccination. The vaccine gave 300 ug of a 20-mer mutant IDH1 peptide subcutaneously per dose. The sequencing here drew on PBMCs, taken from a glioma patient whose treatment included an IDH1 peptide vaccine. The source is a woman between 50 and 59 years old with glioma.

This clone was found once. Here the CDR3 reads CATAFRSRNTIYF. CDR3 nucleotide sequence: TGTGCCACCGCGTTCAGGTCCAGAAACACCATATATTTT. The chain recombines TRBV19 with TRBJ1-3; D not certain. This CDR3 comprises 13 residues. Germline V gene sequence: CDR1 LNHDA, CDR2 SQIVND (reference sequence). V gave up 10 bases and J gave up 5 bases, with 15 bases separating them.

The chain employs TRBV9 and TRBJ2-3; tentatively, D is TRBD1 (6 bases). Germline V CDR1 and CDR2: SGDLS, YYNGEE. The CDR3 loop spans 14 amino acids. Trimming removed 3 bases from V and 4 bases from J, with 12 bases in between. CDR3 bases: TGTGCCAGCAGCGGTTTCGAGGGGGCAGATACGCAGTATTTT. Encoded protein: CASSGFEGADTQYF. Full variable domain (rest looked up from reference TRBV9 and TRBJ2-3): DSGVTQTPKHLITATGQRVTLRCSPRSGDLSVYWYQQSLDQGLQFLIQYYNGEERAKGNILERFSAQQFPDLHSELNLSSLELGDSALYFCASSGFEGADTQYFGPGTRLTVL.

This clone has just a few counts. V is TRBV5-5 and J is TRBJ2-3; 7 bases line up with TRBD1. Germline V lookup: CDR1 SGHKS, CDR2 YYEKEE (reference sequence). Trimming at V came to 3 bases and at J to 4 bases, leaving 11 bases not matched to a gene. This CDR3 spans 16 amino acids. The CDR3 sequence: CASSWLTGIRADTQYF. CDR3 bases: TGTGCCAGCAGCTGGCTGACAGGGATTAGGGCAGATACGCAGTATTTT.

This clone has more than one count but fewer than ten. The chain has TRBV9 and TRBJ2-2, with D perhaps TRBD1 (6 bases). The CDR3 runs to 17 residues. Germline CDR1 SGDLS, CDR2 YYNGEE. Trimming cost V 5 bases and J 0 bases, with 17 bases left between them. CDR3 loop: CASSVMGALSNTGELFF. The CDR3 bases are TGTGCCAGCAGTGTGATGGGGGCGCTATCGAACACCGGGGAGCTGTTTTTT.

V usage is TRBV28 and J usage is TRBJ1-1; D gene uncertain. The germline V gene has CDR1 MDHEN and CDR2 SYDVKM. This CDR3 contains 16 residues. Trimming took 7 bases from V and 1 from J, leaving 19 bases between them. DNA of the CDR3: TGTGCCAGCACAACCCTAGCGGGCGCGTGGAACACTGAAGCTTTCTTT. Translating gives CASTTLAGAWNTEAFF.

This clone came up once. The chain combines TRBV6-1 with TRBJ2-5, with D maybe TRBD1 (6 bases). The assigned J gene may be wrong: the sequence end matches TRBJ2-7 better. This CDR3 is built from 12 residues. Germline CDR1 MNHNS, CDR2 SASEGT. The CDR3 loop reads CASSVVGAEQYF. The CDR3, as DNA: TGTGCCAGCAGTGTGGTGGGGGCCGAGCAGTACTTC.

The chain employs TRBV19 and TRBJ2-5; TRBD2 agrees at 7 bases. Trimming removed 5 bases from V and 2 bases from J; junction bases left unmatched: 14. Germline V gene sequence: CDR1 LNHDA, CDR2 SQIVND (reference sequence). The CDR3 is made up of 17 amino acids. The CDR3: CASSRRAGAGLQETQYF. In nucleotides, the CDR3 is TGTGCCAGTAGTCGTCGGGCGGGAGCGGGCCTACAAGAGACCCAGTACTTC.

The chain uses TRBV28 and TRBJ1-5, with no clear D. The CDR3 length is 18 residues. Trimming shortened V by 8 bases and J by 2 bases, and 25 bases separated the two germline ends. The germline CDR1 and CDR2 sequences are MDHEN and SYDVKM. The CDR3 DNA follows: TGTGCCAGCGGATTGTTCGAGATCCCCGCCCGAGGCAATCAGCCCCAGCATTTT. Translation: CASGLFEIPARGNQPQHF.

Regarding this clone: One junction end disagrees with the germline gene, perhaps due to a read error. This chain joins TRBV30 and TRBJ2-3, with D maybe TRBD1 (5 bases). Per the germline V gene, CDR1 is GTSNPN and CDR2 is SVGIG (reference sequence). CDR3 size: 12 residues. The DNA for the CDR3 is TGTGCCTGGACCGACAGCAGAGATACGCAGTATTTT. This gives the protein CAWTDSRDTQYF.

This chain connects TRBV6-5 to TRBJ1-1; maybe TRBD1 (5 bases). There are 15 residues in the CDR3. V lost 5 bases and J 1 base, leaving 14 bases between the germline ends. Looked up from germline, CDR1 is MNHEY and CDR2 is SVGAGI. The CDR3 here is CASSNWDWSNTEAFF. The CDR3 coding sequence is TGTGCCAGCAGTAATTGGGACTGGTCGAACACTGAAGCTTTCTTT.

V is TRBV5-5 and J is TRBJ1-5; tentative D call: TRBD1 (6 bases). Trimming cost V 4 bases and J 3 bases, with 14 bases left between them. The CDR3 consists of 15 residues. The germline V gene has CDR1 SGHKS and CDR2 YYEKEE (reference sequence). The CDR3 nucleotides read TGTGCCAGCAGCCTGTCGGACAGAACCAATCAGCCCCAGCATTTT. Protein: CASSLSDRTNQPQHF. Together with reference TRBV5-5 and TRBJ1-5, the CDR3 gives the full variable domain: DAGVTQSPTHLIKTRGQQVTLRCSPISGHKSVSWYQQVLGQGPQFIFQYYEKEERGRGNFPDRFSARQFPNYSSELNVNALLLGDSALYLCASSLSDRTNQPQHFGDGTRLSIL.

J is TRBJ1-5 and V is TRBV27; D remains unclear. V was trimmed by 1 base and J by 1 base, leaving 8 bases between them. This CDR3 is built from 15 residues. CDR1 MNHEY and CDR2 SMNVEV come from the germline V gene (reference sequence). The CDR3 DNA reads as TGTGCCAGCAGTTTATTCAGAGAAAGCAATCAGCCCCAGCATTTT. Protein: CASSLFRESNQPQHF.

This CDR3 is CASSEIYSNQPQHF. CDR3 DNA sequence: TGTGCCAGCAGTGAAATATATAGCAATCAGCCCCAGCATTTT. The rearrangement uses TRBV2 and TRBJ1-5; D remains ambiguous. Trimming pared 2 bases from V and 0 bases from J, leaving 5 bases between. CDR1 SNHLY and CDR2 FYNNEI come from the germline V gene. The CDR3 extends over 14 amino acids.

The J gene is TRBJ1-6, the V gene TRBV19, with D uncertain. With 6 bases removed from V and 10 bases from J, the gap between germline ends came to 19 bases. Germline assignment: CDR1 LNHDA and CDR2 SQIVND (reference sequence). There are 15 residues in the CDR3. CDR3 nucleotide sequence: TGTGCCAGTAGCTCAGGCGCAGCTCTCAGCTCACCCCTCCACTTT. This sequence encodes CASSSGAALSSPLHF.

The CDR3 region is CAWSTPPLEYEQYF. The CDR3 bases are TGTGCCTGGTCGACTCCCCCGCTCGAGTACGAGCAGTACTTC. The gene calls are TRBV30 and TRBJ2-7; D call uncertain. The CDR3 spans 14 residues. With 5 bases removed from V and 4 bases from J, the gap between germline ends came to 18 bases. CDR1 and CDR2 from the germline V gene are GTSNPN and SVGIG (reference sequence).

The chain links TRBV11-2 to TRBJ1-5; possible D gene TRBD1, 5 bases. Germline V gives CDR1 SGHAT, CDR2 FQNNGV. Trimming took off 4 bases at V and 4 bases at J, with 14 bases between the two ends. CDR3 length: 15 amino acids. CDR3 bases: TGTGCCAGCAGCTCAGGGACGAGGGAAAATCAGCCCCAGCATTTT. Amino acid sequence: CASSSGTRENQPQHF.

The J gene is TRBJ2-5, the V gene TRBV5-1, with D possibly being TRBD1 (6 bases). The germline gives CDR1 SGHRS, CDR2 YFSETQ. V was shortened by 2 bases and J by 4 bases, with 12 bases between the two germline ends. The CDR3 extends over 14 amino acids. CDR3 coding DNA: TGCGCCAGCAGCTTCTTAGGGGGAACAGAGACCCAGTACTTC. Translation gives CASSFLGGTETQYF.

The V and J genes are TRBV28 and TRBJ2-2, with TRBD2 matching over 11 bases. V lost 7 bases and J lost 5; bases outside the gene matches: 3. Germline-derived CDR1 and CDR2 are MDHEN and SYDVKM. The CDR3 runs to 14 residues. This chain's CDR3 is CASIAGGITGELFF. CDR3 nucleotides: TGTGCCAGCATAGCGGGAGGGATAACCGGGGAGCTGTTTTTT. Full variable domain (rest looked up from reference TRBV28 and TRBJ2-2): DVKVTQSSRYLVKRTGEKVFLECVQDMDHENMFWYRQDPGLGLRLIYFSYDVKMKEKGDIPEGYSVSREKKERFSLILESASTNQTSMYLCASIAGGITGELFFGEGSRLTVL.

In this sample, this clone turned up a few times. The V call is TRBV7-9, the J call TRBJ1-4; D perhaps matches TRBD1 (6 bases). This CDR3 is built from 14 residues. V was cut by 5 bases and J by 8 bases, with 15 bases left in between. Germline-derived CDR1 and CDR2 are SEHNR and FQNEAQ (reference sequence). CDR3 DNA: TGTGCCAGCAGCGAGACATCCCAGGGGGAAAAACTGTTTTTT. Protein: CASSETSQGEKLFF. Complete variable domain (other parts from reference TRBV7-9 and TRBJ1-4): DTGVSQNPRHKITKRGQNVTFRCDPISEHNRLYWYRQTLGQGPEFLTYFQNEAQLEKSRLLSDRFSAERPKGSFSTLEIQRTEQGDSAMYLCASSETSQGEKLFFGSGTQLSVL.